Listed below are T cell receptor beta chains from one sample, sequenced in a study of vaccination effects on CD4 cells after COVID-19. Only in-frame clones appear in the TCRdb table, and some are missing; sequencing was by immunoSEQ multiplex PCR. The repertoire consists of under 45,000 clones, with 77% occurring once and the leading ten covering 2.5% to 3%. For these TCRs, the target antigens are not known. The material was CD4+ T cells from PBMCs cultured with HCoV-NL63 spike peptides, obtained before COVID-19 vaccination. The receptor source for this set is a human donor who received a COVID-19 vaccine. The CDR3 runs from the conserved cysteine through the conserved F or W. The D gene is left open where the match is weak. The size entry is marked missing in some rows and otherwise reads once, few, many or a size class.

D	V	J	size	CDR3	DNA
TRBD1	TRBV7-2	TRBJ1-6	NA	CASSPRTGVISPLHF	TGTGCCAGCAGCCCCAGGACAGGGGTCATTTCACCCCTCCACTTT
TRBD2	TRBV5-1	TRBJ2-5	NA	CASSLAPGGETQYF	TGCGCCAGCAGCTTGGCCCCGGGGGGAGAGACCCAGTACTTC
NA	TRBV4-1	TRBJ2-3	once	CASSQDPRWRGQRTDTQYF	TGCGCCAGCAGCCAAGATCCGAGGTGGCGGGGCCAACGCACAGATACGCAGTATTTT
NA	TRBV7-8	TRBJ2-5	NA	CASRTRRQETQYF	TGTGCCAGCAGGACGAGGCGTCAGGAGACCCAGTACTTC
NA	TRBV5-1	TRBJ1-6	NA	CASSSVGSYNSPLHF	TGCGCCAGCAGCTCCGTCGGCTCCTATAATTCACCCCTCCACTTT
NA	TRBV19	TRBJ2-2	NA	CASSIRGTGELFF	TGTGCCAGTAGTATTCGGGGCACCGGGGAGCTGTTTTTT
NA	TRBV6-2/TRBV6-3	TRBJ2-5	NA	CASSQRQGVASGGKTQYF	TGTGCCAGCAGTCAACGACAGGGGGTGGCGAGCGGGGGGAAGACCCAGTACTTC
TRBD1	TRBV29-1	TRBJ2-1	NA	CSVGQEAGGEQFF	TGCAGCGTCGGACAGGAGGCTGGCGGTGAGCAGTTCTTC
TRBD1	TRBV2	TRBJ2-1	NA	CASSAGTGNNEQFF	TGTGCCAGCAGCGCCGGGACAGGGAACAATGAGCAGTTCTTC
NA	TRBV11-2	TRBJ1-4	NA	CASSLTGTNEKLFF	TGTGCCAGCAGCTTGACGGGAACTAATGAAAAACTGTTTTTT
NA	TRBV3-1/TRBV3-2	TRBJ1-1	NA	CASSQDFGSDTKAFF	TGTGCCAGCAGCCAAGATTTCGGATCTGACACCAAAGCTTTCTTT
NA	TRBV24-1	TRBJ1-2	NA	CATSDYDRSGYTF	TGTGCCACCAGTGATTACGACAGGTCTGGCTACACCTTC
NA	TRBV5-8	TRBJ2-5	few	CASSRGQGDRHQETQYF	TGTGCCAGCAGCCGGGGGCAGGGAGATCGACACCAAGAGACCCAGTACTTC
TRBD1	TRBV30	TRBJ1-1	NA	CAWSVYWGQGTIDNTEAFF	TGTGCCTGGAGTGTTTATTGGGGACAGGGGACAATAGACAACACTGAAGCTTTCTTT